The rows below give T cell receptor beta chains drawn from one sample of a study of T cell responses to AZD1222 COVID-19 vaccine. The method was immunoSEQ multiplex PCR; TCRdb's version includes in-frame clones alone and lacks a portion of them. The profile shows around 140,000 clones, about 90% of them singletons. Source: peripheral blood, taken 28 days after the second AZD1222 dose. These TCRs come from an adult who received the AZD1222 COVID-19 vaccine. Both conserved end residues are part of each CDR3. Each record gives: clone size, V gene, J gene, D gene, CDR3 protein, CDR3 DNA. D genes are given only for firm matches. Clone sizes are given selectively: once, few, many, or a class where the clone is expanded.

clone_size: .
v_call: TRBV7-2
j_call: TRBJ2-7
d_call: .
cdr3_aa: CASSSYSSSYEQYF
cdr3_nt: TGTGCCAGCAGCTCATATAGTAGCTCCTACGAGCAGTACTTC

clone_size: .
v_call: TRBV14
j_call: TRBJ2-2
d_call: TRBD1
cdr3_aa: CASSFGQGSGELFF
cdr3_nt: TGTGCCAGCAGCTTTGGACAGGGGAGCGGGGAGCTGTTTTTT

clone_size: .
v_call: TRBV5-1
j_call: TRBJ2-3
d_call: TRBD2
cdr3_aa: CASGHGGNTDTQYF
cdr3_nt: TGCGCCAGTGGACACGGGGGGAACACAGATACGCAGTATTTT

clone_size: .
v_call: TRBV19
j_call: TRBJ1-5
d_call: TRBD1
cdr3_aa: CASSMTGSDQPQHF
cdr3_nt: TGTGCCAGTAGTATGACAGGGTCGGACCAGCCCCAGCATTTT

clone_size: once
v_call: TRBV10-3
j_call: TRBJ1-6
d_call: TRBD1
cdr3_aa: CAISTGTGDSPLHF
cdr3_nt: TGTGCCATCAGTACGGGAACAGGGGATTCACCCCTCCACTTT

clone_size: .
v_call: TRBV29-1
j_call: TRBJ1-1
d_call: TRBD1
cdr3_aa: CSVAGRQGVLNTEAFF
cdr3_nt: TGCAGCGTTGCGGGGCGACAGGGAGTTTTGAACACTGAAGCTTTCTTT

clone_size: once
v_call: TRBV6-2/TRBV6-3
j_call: TRBJ1-2
d_call: .
cdr3_aa: CASSYSTATYGYTF
cdr3_nt: TGTGCCAGCAGTTACTCAACGGCGACCTATGGCTACACCTTC

clone_size: .
v_call: TRBV6-4
j_call: TRBJ1-1
d_call: .
cdr3_aa: CASSPDRTNTEAFF
cdr3_nt: TGTGCCAGCAGTCCCGACAGAACTAACACTGAAGCTTTCTTT

clone_size: few
v_call: TRBV14
j_call: TRBJ2-7
d_call: .
cdr3_aa: CASSQEVGTAYEQYF
cdr3_nt: TGTGCCAGCAGCCAAGAAGTAGGAACAGCCTACGAGCAGTACTTC

clone_size: .
v_call: TRBV9
j_call: TRBJ2-1
d_call: TRBD1
cdr3_aa: CASSEREIRGPYNEQFF
cdr3_nt: TGTGCCAGCAGCGAGAGGGAAATCAGGGGGCCCTACAATGAGCAGTTCTTC

clone_size: .
v_call: TRBV20-1
j_call: TRBJ1-2
d_call: .
cdr3_aa: CSAMAGWGYTF
cdr3_nt: TGCAGTGCTATGGCGGGGTGGGGCTACACCTTC

clone_size: .
v_call: TRBV18
j_call: TRBJ1-2
d_call: TRBD1
cdr3_aa: CASSLQGTGGVLTYGYTF
cdr3_nt: TGTGCCAGCTCACTCCAAGGGACAGGGGGCGTACTAACCTATGGCTACACCTTC

clone_size: .
v_call: TRBV28
j_call: TRBJ1-4
d_call: .
cdr3_aa: CASSSRSQGNEKLFF
cdr3_nt: TGTGCCAGCAGTTCCCGAAGTCAGGGTAATGAAAAACTGTTTTTT

clone_size: .
v_call: TRBV5-8
j_call: TRBJ1-2
d_call: TRBD1
cdr3_aa: CASSYTLGQGTGYTF
cdr3_nt: TGTGCCAGCAGTTATACCCTTGGACAGGGGACCGGCTACACCTTC

clone_size: .
v_call: TRBV3-1/TRBV3-2
j_call: TRBJ1-3
d_call: .
cdr3_aa: CASSFSGNTIYF
cdr3_nt: TGTGCCAGCTCGTTTTCTGGAAACACCATATATTTT

clone_size: .
v_call: TRBV6-2/TRBV6-3
j_call: TRBJ2-1
d_call: TRBD2
cdr3_aa: CASSRGLAGGTEQFF
cdr3_nt: TGTGCCAGCAGCCGGGGACTAGCGGGAGGGACTGAGCAGTTCTTC

clone_size: .
v_call: TRBV4-1
j_call: TRBJ2-1
d_call: TRBD2
cdr3_aa: CASSLGLASYNEQFF
cdr3_nt: TGCGCCAGCAGCCTTGGACTAGCGAGTTACAATGAGCAGTTCTTC

clone_size: once
v_call: TRBV14
j_call: TRBJ2-5
d_call: .
cdr3_aa: CASSQDYEETQYF
cdr3_nt: TGTGCCAGCAGCCAAGATTACGAAGAGACCCAGTACTTC

clone_size: .
v_call: TRBV27
j_call: TRBJ2-1
d_call: TRBD2
cdr3_aa: CASSLRRTSGYNEQFF
cdr3_nt: TGTGCCAGCAGTTTACGCAGGACTAGCGGATACAATGAGCAGTTCTTC

clone_size: .
v_call: TRBV7-9
j_call: TRBJ1-4
d_call: TRBD1
cdr3_aa: CASSIGQGKEKLFF
cdr3_nt: TGTGCCAGCAGCATCGGACAGGGGAAAGAAAAACTGTTTTTT

clone_size: .
v_call: TRBV11-1
j_call: TRBJ1-2
d_call: .
cdr3_aa: CASSLGRISNYGYTF
cdr3_nt: TGTGCCAGCAGCTTGGGACGGATCTCCAACTATGGCTACACCTTC